This paragraph covers one TCR beta chain sequence. Only healthy Caucasians were included as donors. This CDR3 spans 13 amino acids. Germline V CDR1 and CDR2: DFQATT, SNEGSKA (reference sequence). Trimming removed 2 bases from V and 1 base from J, with 8 bases in between. MiXCR, run by TCRdb on the 5' RACE reads, gives a single entry per CDR3 protein. The data hold about 1.7 million distinct CDR3 sequences, with around 33% observed a single time. The data were taken from a study of identical twins. The V call is TRBV20-1, the J call TRBJ2-5, with D perhaps being TRBD1 or TRBD2 (6 bases each). The sequenced sample consisted of cord blood. The origin of this receptor is a newborn girl in good health. This CDR3 reads CSARRGAQETQYF. CDR3 coding DNA: TGCAGTGCTAGAAGGGGGGCCCAAGAGACCCAGTACTTC.